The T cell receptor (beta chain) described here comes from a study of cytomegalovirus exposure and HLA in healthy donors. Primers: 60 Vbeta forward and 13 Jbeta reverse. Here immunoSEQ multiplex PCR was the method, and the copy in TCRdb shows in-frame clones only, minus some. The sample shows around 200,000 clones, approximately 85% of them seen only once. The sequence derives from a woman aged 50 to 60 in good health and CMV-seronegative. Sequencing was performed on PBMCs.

The CDR3 sequence: CASTLSGLAGYTDTQYF. CDR3 in DNA: TGTGCCAGCACTTTGTCCGGGCTAGCGGGCTACACAGATACGCAGTATTTT. J is TRBJ2-3 and V is TRBV28, with TRBD2 matching 8 bases. With V trimmed by 7 bases and J by 2 bases, 14 bases remained unmatched. The CDR3 has 17 amino acids. The germline V gene has CDR1 MDHEN and CDR2 SYDVKM.